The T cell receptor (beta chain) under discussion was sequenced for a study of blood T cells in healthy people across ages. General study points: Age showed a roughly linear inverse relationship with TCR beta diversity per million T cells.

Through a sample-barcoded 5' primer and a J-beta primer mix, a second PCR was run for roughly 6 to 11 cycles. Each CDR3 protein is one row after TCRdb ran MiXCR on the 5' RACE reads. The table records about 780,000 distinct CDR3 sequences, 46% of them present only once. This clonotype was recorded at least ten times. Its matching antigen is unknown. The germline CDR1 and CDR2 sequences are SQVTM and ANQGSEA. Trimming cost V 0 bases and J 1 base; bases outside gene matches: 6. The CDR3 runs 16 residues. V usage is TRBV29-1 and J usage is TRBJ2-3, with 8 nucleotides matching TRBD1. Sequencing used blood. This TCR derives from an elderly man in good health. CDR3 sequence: CSVEDLGTGGTDTQYF. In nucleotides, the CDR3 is TGCAGCGTTGAAGATCTAGGGACAGGTGGCACAGATACGCAGTATTTT.